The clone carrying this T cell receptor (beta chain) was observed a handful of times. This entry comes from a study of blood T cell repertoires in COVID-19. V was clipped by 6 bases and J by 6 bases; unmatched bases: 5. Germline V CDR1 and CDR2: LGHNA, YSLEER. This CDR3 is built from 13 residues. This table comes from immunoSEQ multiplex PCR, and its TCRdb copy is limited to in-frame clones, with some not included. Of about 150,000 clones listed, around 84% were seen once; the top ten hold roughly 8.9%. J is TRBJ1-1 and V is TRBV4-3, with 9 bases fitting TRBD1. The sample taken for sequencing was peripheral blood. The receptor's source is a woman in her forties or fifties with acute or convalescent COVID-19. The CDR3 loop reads CASRDRGEAEAFF. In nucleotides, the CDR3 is TGCGCCAGCAGGGACAGGGGCGAAGCTGAAGCTTTCTTT.